One and the same sample provided the 26 T cell receptor beta chains below, sequenced in a study of OX40 agonist ivuxolimab in advanced cancers. The library was prepared using the immunoSEQ multiplex PCR assay. Here the immuneACCESS table is served through TCRdb, limited to in-frame sequences with V and J called. Missing clones are a known gap in these copies; in checked studies unresolved V genes cover under half, and the rest lacks a known reason. Present in this sample are approximately 37,000 clones, around 83% of which were seen just once. Less than 2% of the sample is taken by the ten largest. This material consisted of CD4+ or CD8+ T cells sorted from blood, taken in a trial of the OX40 agonist ivuxolimab. Receptors originate from an adult with an advanced solid tumor such as melanoma, head and neck, liver or kidney cancer.

V and J are TRBV4-2 and TRBJ1-5, with D unresolved. The CDR3 contains 16 residues. Trimming took 0 bases from V and 4 from J, leaving 13 bases between them. CDR1 LGHNA and CDR2 YNFKEQ come from the germline V gene. CDR3 amino acids: CASSQEGLAGNQPQHF. Here the CDR3 DNA reads TGTGCCAGCAGCCAAGAAGGGTTAGCGGGTAATCAGCCCCAGCATTTT.

The rearrangement joins TRBV6-1 to TRBJ2-7, with a weak D call TRBD1 (5 bases). Trimming stripped 1 base from V and 0 bases from J, with 16 bases between. Germline CDR1 is MNHNS and CDR2 is SASEGT. The CDR3 consists of 17 residues. DNA of the CDR3: TGTGCCAGCAGTGAAGGCCGATTGGGCAGGGACTCCTACGAGCAGTACTTC. Amino acid sequence: CASSEGRLGRDSYEQYF.

This rearrangement joins TRBV1 to TRBJ2-5; the listed D gene, TRBD2, was not tested against the DNA. TRBV1 is annotated as a pseudogene. The CDR3 runs to 18 residues. The CDR3 loop is CTSTPTSGRLSRQETQYF. The CDR3 bases are TGCACCAGCACCCCGACTAGCGGGAGACTATCCAGACAAGAGACCCAGTACTTC.

The V gene is TRBV6-5, the J gene TRBJ2-7; tentatively, D is TRBD1 or TRBD2 (5 bases each). CDR1 MNHEY and CDR2 SVGAGI come from the germline V gene. V lost 6 bases and J 1 base, leaving 10 bases between the germline ends. The CDR3 is 13 amino acids. CDR3 in DNA: TGTGCCAGCAGACGGGACGGATCCTACGAGCAGTACTTC. Encoded protein: CASRRDGSYEQYF.

The rearrangement joins TRBV19 to TRBJ1-2; tentatively, D is TRBD1 (6 bases). CDR1 and CDR2 from the germline V gene are LNHDA and SQIVND (reference sequence). The CDR3 runs 15 residues. The V gene lost 3 bases and the J gene lost 6 bases, with 17 bases spanning the gap. The chain's CDR3 is CASSIFSGGPHGYTF. The CDR3 DNA reads as TGTGCCAGTAGTATTTTTTCTGGGGGGCCTCATGGCTACACCTTC.

The sample holds one count of this clone. The V gene is TRBV19, the J gene TRBJ2-7; D might be TRBD1 (6 bases). Germline V gene sequence: CDR1 LNHDA, CDR2 SQIVND (reference sequence). Trimming stripped 6 bases from V and 2 bases from J, with 20 bases between. The CDR3 length is 16 residues. For the CDR3, the DNA is TGTGCCAGTAGGAGTTCAGGGGCAGGGGTGACCTACGAGCAGTACTTC. Amino acids: CASRSSGAGVTYEQYF.

The chain joins TRBV19 to TRBJ2-3; TRBD2 matches 7 bases. CDR3 size: 15 residues. Trimming cost V 7 bases and J 2 bases; bases outside gene matches: 9. The germline V gene encodes CDR1 LNHDA and CDR2 SQIVND (reference sequence). The chain's CDR3 is CASNRQRGLTDTQYF. As DNA, the CDR3 is TGTGCCAGTAACCGCCAGCGGGGCCTCACAGATACGCAGTATTTT.

The chain has TRBV10-3 and TRBJ2-6; D remains ambiguous. This CDR3 is 18 amino acids long. Germline loops: CDR1 ENHRY, CDR2 SYGVKD. The V gene lost 6 bases and the J gene lost 0 bases, with 18 bases spanning the gap. CDR3 loop: CAISAPMGTRSGANVLTF. In DNA, the CDR3 is TGTGCCATCAGCGCGCCGATGGGCACGCGCTCTGGGGCCAACGTCCTGACTTTC.

This chain connects TRBV9 to TRBJ1-6, with D unclear. CDR1 and CDR2 (germline): SGDLS, YYNGEE. The CDR3 runs to 18 residues. Between the trimmed V and J ends, which lost 3 bases and 8 bases, there was a span of 24 bases. CDR3: CASSARGVFGSRDSPLHF. The CDR3 DNA reads TGTGCCAGCAGCGCCCGGGGTGTATTTGGCAGTCGGGATTCACCCCTCCACTTT.

The chain couples TRBV27 to TRBJ2-5, with 9 positions matching TRBD2. The J segment lost 1 base and the V segment lost 3 bases, leaving 3 bases of the junction unmatched. The CDR3 runs 15 residues. CDR1 MNHEY and CDR2 SMNVEV come from the germline V gene (reference sequence). CDR3 in amino acids: CASSFKRGVQETQYF. The DNA for the CDR3 is TGTGCCAGCAGTTTCAAGCGGGGGGTCCAAGAGACCCAGTACTTC.

The V and J genes are TRBV7-9 and TRBJ2-1, with D unclear. The CDR3 covers 14 residues. The germline gives CDR1 SEHNR, CDR2 FQNEAQ (reference sequence). The germline V and J ends were trimmed by 1 base and 8 bases, with 12 bases remaining between them. The CDR3 sequence: CASSLVPSFYEQFF. Here the CDR3 DNA reads TGTGCCAGCAGCTTAGTCCCGTCCTTCTATGAGCAGTTCTTC.

The rearrangement links TRBV6-5 to TRBJ1-1, with D possibly matching TRBD1 (5 bases). This CDR3 has 15 residues. Germline V gene data show CDR1 as MNHEY and CDR2 as SVGAGI. V lost 2 bases and J 2 bases, leaving 12 bases between the germline ends. The CDR3 bases are TGTGCCAGCAGTTACAGCTCCCAGGGCAACACTGAAGCTTTCTTT. It specifies CASSYSSQGNTEAFF.

The CDR3, as DNA: TGTGCCAGCAGCTTAGGTCATTCCGGGGAAGCTTTCTTT. Translation gives CASSLGHSGEAFF. The chain recombines TRBV7-9 with TRBJ1-1; D unresolved. CDR1 is SEHNR and CDR2 is FQNEAQ in the germline V gene (reference sequence). This CDR3 is 13 amino acids long. Trimming stripped 1 base from V and 8 bases from J, with 11 bases between.

Only one count was recorded for this clone. The gene calls are TRBV18 and TRBJ2-3; D is ambiguous. From germline, CDR1 is KGHSH and CDR2 LQKENI. This CDR3 has 13 amino acids. Trimming removed 1 base from V and 2 bases from J, with 4 bases in between. The CDR3 nucleotides are TGTGCCAGCTCACCACAGGACACAGATACGCAGTATTTT. As protein: CASSPQDTDTQYF.

This clone was detected once. V gene TRBV10-3 combines with J gene TRBJ2-7; 7 nucleotides match TRBD1. Trimming cost V 4 bases and J 5 bases; bases outside gene matches: 11. Germline lookup yields CDR1 ENHRY and CDR2 SYGVKD. The CDR3 sequence is 15 residues long. CDR3 DNA: TGTGCCATCAGTGGGGACAGTCTCTCCTTCCACGAGCAGTACTTC. As protein: CAISGDSLSFHEQYF.

The chain combines TRBV4-1 with TRBJ2-7; 7 nucleotides match TRBD1. The V gene's germline CDR1 is MGHRA and CDR2 YSYEKL. The V segment lost 4 bases and the J segment 5 bases; nucleotides outside the gene matches: 8. This CDR3 spans 14 amino acids. The CDR3 is CASSPGQRADEQYF. CDR3 coding DNA: TGCGCCAGCAGCCCGGGACAGCGTGCGGACGAGCAGTACTTC.

Only a few counts were recorded for this clone. This chain joins TRBV10-3 and TRBJ1-4; 9 positions match TRBD1. This CDR3 spans 13 amino acids. After removal of 5 bases from V and 8 bases from J, the junction contained 3 bases not matched to a gene. In germline, CDR1 is ENHRY, CDR2 SYGVKD. CDR3 loop: CAISRTGDEKLFF. CDR3 sequence (DNA): TGTGCCATCAGTCGGACAGGGGACGAAAAACTGTTTTTT.

The chain recombines TRBV2 with TRBJ1-5; 8 bases agree with TRBD1. Trimming took 6 bases from V and 5 from J; bases not matched to a gene: 12. The CDR3 totals 16 residues. CDR1 is SNHLY and CDR2 is FYNNEI in the germline V gene. In DNA, the CDR3 is TGTGCCAGCAGCCGCGACAGGGGTCGTCTATATCAGCCCCAGCATTTT. It encodes CASSRDRGRLYQPQHF.

CDR3 amino acids: CASSLLTAGEFF. The CDR3 DNA is TGTGCCAGCAGTTTATTGACGGCTGGGGAGTTCTTC. The V gene is TRBV28, the J gene TRBJ2-1; no firm D call. The germline V gene encodes CDR1 MDHEN and CDR2 SYDVKM. The CDR3 is made up of 12 amino acids. Trimming pared 1 base from V and 14 bases from J, leaving 12 bases between.

J is TRBJ2-5 and V is TRBV5-1, with TRBD2 identical over 12 bases. The junction had 2 bases not matched to a gene; V was cut back by 0 bases and J by 2 bases. The CDR3 is made up of 16 amino acids. Germline V lookup: CDR1 SGHRS, CDR2 YFSETQ. The CDR3 coding sequence is TGCGCCAGCAGCTTGGGACTAGCGGGGGAGCAAGAGACCCAGTACTTC. This gives the protein CASSLGLAGEQETQYF.

This chain links TRBV30 with TRBJ1-3, with 7 nucleotides matching TRBD1. The V gene end was trimmed by 0 bases and the J gene end by 0 bases; junction bases not matched to a gene: 8. CDR3 length equals 17 residues. Germline loops: CDR1 GTSNPN, CDR2 SVGIG (reference sequence). CDR3 amino acids: CAWSVGEGGGSGNTIYF. The CDR3 bases are TGTGCCTGGAGTGTAGGGGAAGGGGGCGGCTCTGGAAACACCATATATTTT.

The chain joins TRBV5-1 to TRBJ1-5, with no clear D. The length of the CDR3 is 15 residues. Germline V gene sequence: CDR1 SGHRS, CDR2 YFSETQ. V gave up 1 base and J gave up 4 bases, with 12 bases separating them. In DNA, the CDR3 is TGCGCCAGCAGCTTGAATGTCGGATCTAATCAGCCCCAGCATTTT. Residues: CASSLNVGSNQPQHF.

Concerning this clone itself: The junction does not match germline at one end; this may be a read error. Additional DNA sequences in this sample encode the identical CDR3. This chain links TRBV7-2 with TRBJ2-2, with D perhaps TRBD2 (6 bases). CDR1 SGHTA and CDR2 FQGNSA come from the germline V gene. CDR3 length equals 15 residues. This CDR3 is CASRPTGLNTGELFF. The CDR3 region has the DNA TGTGCTAGCAGACCCACGGGACTGAACACCGGGGAGCTGTTTTTT.

CDR3 nucleotide sequence: TGTGCCAGCTCACAGCAAGAGACCCAGTACTTC. It yields the protein CASSQQETQYF. The chain has TRBV18 and TRBJ2-5; D gene uncertain. The V gene's germline CDR1 is KGHSH and CDR2 LQKENI. Trimming left V 4 bases short and J 2 bases short, with 2 bases between. The CDR3 loop spans 11 amino acids.

The V and J genes are TRBV20-1 and TRBJ2-1; D is unresolved. V lost 4 bases and J lost 4, with 2 bases in between. Per the germline V gene, CDR1 is DFQATT and CDR2 is SNEGSKA (reference sequence). The CDR3 runs 10 residues. The DNA for the CDR3 is TGCAGTGCTAAATACAATGAGCAGTTCTTC. It codes for CSAKYNEQFF.

The chain links TRBV6-1 to TRBJ1-5; 7 bases align to TRBD1. The J segment lost 1 base and the V segment lost 4 bases, leaving 4 bases of the junction unmatched. This CDR3 comprises 15 residues. Germline assignment: CDR1 MNHNS and CDR2 SASEGT. CDR3 bases: TGTGCCAGCAGTGGGGGGGACAGCAGCAATCAGCCCCAGCATTTT. This codes for CASSGGDSSNQPQHF.